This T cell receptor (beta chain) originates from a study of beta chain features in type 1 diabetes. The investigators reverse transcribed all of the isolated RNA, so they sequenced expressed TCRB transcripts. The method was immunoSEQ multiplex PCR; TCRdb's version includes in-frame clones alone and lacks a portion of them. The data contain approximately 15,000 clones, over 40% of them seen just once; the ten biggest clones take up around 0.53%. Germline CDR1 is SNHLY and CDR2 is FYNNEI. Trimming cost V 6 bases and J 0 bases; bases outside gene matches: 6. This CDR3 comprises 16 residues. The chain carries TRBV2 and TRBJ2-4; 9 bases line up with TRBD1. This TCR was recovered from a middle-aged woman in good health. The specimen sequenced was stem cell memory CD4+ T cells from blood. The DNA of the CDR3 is TGTGCCAGCAGAGAGTACAGGGGGCTAGCCAAAAACATTCAGTACTTC. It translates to CASREYRGLAKNIQYF.